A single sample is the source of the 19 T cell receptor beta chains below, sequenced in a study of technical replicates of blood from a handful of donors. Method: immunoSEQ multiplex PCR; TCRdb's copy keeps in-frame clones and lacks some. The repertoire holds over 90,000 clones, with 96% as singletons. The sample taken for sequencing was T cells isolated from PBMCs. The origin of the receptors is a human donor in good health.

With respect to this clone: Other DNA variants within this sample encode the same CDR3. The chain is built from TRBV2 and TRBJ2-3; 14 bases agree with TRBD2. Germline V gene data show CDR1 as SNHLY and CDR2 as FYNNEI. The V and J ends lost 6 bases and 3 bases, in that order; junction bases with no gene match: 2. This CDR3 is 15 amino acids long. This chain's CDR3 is CASRRLAGGTDTQYF. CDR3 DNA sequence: TGTGCCAGCAGGAGACTAGCGGGAGGGACAGATACGCAGTATTTT.

The chain's CDR3 is CASSLTTAQDNEQFF. The CDR3 DNA reads TGTGCCAGCAGCTTAACGACAGCCCAAGACAATGAGCAGTTCTTC. The chain joins TRBV7-9 to TRBJ2-1, with D possibly matching TRBD1 (5 bases). This CDR3 has 15 residues. Trimming shortened V by 2 bases and J by 5 bases, and 13 bases separated the two germline ends. Germline CDR1 SEHNR, CDR2 FQNEAQ (reference sequence).

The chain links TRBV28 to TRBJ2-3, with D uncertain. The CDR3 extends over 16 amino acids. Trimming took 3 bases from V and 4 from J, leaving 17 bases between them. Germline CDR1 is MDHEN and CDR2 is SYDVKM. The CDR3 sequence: CASSFSRLEWADTQYF. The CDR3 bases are TGTGCCAGCAGTTTTTCAAGACTCGAGTGGGCAGATACGCAGTATTTT. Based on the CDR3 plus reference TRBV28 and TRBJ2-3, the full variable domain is DVKVTQSSRYLVKRTGEKVFLECVQDMDHENMFWYRQDPGLGLRLIYFSYDVKMKEKGDIPEGYSVSREKKERFSLILESASTNQTSMYLCASSFSRLEWADTQYFGPGTRLTVL.

The CDR3: CASSLDTRGYEQYF. The CDR3 nucleotides are TGCGCCAGCAGCTTGGATACCAGGGGTTACGAGCAGTACTTC. The rearrangement uses TRBV5-1 and TRBJ2-7; weak D call: TRBD1 (6 bases). CDR3 length equals 14 residues. V was shortened by 0 bases and J by 4 bases, with 11 bases between the two germline ends. In germline, CDR1 is SGHRS, CDR2 YFSETQ.

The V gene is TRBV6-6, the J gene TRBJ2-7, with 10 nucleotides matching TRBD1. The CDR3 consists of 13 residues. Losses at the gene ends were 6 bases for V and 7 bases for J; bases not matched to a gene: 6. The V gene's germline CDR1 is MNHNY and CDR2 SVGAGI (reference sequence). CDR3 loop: CASSYGQGVEQYF. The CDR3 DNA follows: TGTGCCAGCAGCTACGGACAGGGGGTAGAGCAGTACTTC.

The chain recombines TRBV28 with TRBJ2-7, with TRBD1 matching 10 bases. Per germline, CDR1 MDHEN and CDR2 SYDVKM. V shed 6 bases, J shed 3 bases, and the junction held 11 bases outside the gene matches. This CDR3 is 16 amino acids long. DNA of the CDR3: TGTGCCAGCAGAGGTGGTGGGACAGGGGTTATCTACGAGCAGTACTTC. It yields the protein CASRGGGTGVIYEQYF.

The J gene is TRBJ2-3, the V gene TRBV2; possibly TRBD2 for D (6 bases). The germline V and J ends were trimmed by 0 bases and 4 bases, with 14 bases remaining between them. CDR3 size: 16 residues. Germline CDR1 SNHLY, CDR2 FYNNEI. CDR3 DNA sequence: TGTGCCAGCAGTGAAGCGTGGGGGGAGTGGGCAGATACGCAGTATTTT. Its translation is CASSEAWGEWADTQYF.

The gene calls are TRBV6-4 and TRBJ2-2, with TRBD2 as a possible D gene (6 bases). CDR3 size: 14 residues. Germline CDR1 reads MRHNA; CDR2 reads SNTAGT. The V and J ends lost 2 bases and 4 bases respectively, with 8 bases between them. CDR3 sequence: CASSDEEGTGELFF. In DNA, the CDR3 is TGTGCCAGCAGTGACGAGGAGGGCACCGGGGAGCTGTTTTTT.

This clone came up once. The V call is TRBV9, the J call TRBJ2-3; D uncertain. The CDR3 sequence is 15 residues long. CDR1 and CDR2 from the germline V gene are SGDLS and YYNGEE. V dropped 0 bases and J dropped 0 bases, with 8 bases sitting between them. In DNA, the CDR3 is TGTGCCAGCAGCGTAGCCTTGACTAGCACAGATACGCAGTATTTT. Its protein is CASSVALTSTDTQYF. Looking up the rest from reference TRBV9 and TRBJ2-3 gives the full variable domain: DSGVTQTPKHLITATGQRVTLRCSPRSGDLSVYWYQQSLDQGLQFLIQYYNGEERAKGNILERFSAQQFPDLHSELNLSSLELGDSALYFCASSVALTSTDTQYFGPGTRLTVL.

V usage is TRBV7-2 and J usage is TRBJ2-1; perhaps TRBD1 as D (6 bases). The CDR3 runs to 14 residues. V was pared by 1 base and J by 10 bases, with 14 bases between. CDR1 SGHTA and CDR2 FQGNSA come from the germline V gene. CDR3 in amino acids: CASSLEGTFSEQFF. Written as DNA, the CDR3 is TGTGCCAGCAGCTTAGAGGGGACATTCAGCGAGCAGTTCTTC.

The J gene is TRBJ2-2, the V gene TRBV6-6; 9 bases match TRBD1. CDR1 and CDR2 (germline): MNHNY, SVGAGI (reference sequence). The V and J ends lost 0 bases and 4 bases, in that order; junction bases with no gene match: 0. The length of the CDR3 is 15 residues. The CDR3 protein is CASSYSGQGTGELFF. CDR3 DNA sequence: TGTGCCAGCAGTTACTCGGGACAGGGCACCGGGGAGCTGTTTTTT.

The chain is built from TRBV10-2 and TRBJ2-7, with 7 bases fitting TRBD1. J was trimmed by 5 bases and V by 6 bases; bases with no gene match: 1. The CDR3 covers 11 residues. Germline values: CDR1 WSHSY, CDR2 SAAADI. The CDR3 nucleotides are TGCGCCAGCAGCACAGGGGACGAGCAGTACTTC. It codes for CASSTGDEQYF.

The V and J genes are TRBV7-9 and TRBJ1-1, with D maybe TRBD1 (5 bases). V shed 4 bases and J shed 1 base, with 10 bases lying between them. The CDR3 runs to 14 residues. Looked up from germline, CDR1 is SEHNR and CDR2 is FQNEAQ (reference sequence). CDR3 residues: CASSWGLRNTEAFF. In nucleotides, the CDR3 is TGTGCCAGCAGCTGGGGACTGAGGAACACTGAAGCTTTCTTT. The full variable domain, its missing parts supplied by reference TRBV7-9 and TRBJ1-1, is DTGVSQNPRHKITKRGQNVTFRCDPISEHNRLYWYRQTLGQGPEFLTYFQNEAQLEKSRLLSDRFSAERPKGSFSTLEIQRTEQGDSAMYLCASSWGLRNTEAFFGQGTRLTVV.

CDR3 region: CASSQDSGGASSYEQYF. The CDR3, as DNA: TGTGCCAGCAGCCAAGATTCGGGGGGCGCTAGCTCCTACGAGCAGTACTTC. This chain links TRBV4-2 with TRBJ2-7, with D possibly being TRBD2 (7 bases). This CDR3 contains 17 residues. V was shortened by 0 bases and J by 0 bases, with 15 bases between the two germline ends. CDR1 is LGHNA and CDR2 is YNFKEQ in the germline V gene.

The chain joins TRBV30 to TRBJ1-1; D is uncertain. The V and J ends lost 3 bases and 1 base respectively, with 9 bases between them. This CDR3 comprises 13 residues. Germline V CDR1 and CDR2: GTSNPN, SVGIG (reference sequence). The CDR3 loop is CAWRFSENTEAFF. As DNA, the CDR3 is TGTGCCTGGAGATTTTCAGAGAACACTGAAGCTTTCTTT.

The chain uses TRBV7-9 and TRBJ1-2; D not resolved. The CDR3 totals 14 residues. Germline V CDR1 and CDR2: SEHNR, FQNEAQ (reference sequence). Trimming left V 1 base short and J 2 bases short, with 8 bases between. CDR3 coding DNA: TGTGCCAGCAGCTTAGGACACCAAAACTATGGCTACACCTTC. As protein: CASSLGHQNYGYTF.

CDR3 sequence (DNA): TGTGCCAGCACCCCTACTCACTACGAGCAGTACTTC. This gives the protein CASTPTHYEQYF. This chain links TRBV5-8 with TRBJ2-7; D gene ambiguous. The CDR3 contains 12 residues. From germline, CDR1 is SGHTS and CDR2 YDEGEE. V lost 6 bases, J lost 3 bases, and 10 bases lay in between.

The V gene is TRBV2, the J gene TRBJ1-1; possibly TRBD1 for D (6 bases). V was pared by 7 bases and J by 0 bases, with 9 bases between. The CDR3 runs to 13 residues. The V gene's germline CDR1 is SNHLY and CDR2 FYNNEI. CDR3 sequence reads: CASKQGVNTEAFF. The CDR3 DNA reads TGTGCCAGCAAACAGGGAGTGAACACTGAAGCTTTCTTT.

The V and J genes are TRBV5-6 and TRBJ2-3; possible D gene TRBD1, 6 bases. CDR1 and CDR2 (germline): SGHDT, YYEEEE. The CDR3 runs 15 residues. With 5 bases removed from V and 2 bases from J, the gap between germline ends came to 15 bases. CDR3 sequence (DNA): TGTGCCAGCAGGTCGTGGACAGACTACACAGATACGCAGTATTTT. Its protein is CASRSWTDYTDTQYF.